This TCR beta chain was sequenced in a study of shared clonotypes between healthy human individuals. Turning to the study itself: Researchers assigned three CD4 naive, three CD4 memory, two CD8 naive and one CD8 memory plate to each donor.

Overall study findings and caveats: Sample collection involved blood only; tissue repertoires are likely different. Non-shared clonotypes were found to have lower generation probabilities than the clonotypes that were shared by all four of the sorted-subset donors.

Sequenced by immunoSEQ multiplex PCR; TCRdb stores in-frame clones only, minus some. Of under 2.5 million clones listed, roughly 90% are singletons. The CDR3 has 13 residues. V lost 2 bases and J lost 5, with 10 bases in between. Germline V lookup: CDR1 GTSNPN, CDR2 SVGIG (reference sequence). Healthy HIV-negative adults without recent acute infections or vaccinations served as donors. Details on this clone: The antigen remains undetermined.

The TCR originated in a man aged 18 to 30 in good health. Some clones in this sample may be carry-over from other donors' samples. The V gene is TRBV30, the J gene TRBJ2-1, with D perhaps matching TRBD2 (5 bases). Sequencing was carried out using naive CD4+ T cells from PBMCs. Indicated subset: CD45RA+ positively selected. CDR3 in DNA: TGTGCCTGGAGTCTCGGACTTAACAATGAGCAGTTCTTC. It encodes CAWSLGLNNEQFF.